Listed below are T cell receptor beta chains from one sample, sequenced in a study of blood T cell repertoires in COVID-19. TCRdb keeps only in-frame clones here, not all; method: immunoSEQ multiplex PCR. Among 250,000 or so clones, 75% to 85% were seen once, and the ten largest hold around 5.5%. Input material: peripheral blood. All receptors come from a human donor in a cohort sampled during active COVID-19. The CDR3 runs from the conserved cysteine through the conserved F or W. A D gene is named only where the DNA matches it firmly. Clone sizes are given selectively: once, few, many, or a class where the clone is expanded.

CDR3 DNA: TGCGCCAGCAGGACAGGGGATCCCGGGGAGCTGTTTTTT; CDR3 protein: CASRTGDPGELFF; clone size: NA; CDR3 length: 13; D gene: TRBD1; V gene: TRBV5-1; J gene: TRBJ2-2
CDR3 DNA: TGTGCCAGCAGTGAACAGACAGGGGCCACTGAAGCTTTCTTT; CDR3 protein: CASSEQTGATEAFF; clone size: NA; CDR3 length: 14; D gene: TRBD1; V gene: TRBV2; J gene: TRBJ1-1
CDR3 DNA: TGCGCCAGCAGCTTGTTACTAGCGGGAGAGACCCAGTACTTC; CDR3 protein: CASSLLLAGETQYF; clone size: NA; CDR3 length: 14; D gene: TRBD2; V gene: TRBV5-1; J gene: TRBJ2-5
CDR3 DNA: TGTGCCACCAGTGATTTGCAAGAGGGCAGGGGTTGGTTCTTC; CDR3 protein: CATSDLQEGRGWFF; clone size: NA; CDR3 length: 14; D gene: NA; V gene: TRBV24-1; J gene: TRBJ2-1
CDR3 DNA: TGTGCCAGCCGGAGGGGGGGAGGTGAGCAGTTCTTC; CDR3 protein: CASRRGGGEQFF; clone size: NA; CDR3 length: 12; D gene: NA; V gene: TRBV3-1/TRBV3-2; J gene: TRBJ2-1
CDR3 DNA: TGTGCCATCAGTGCCGGACAGGGTAATGCTCAGCCCCAGCATTTT; CDR3 protein: CAISAGQGNAQPQHF; clone size: few; CDR3 length: 15; D gene: TRBD1; V gene: TRBV10-3; J gene: TRBJ1-5
CDR3 DNA: TGTGCCAGCAGTTCTGAAGTCGCAGGCTATGGCTACACCTTC; CDR3 protein: CASSSEVAGYGYTF; clone size: NA; CDR3 length: 14; D gene: NA; V gene: TRBV6-5; J gene: TRBJ1-2
CDR3 DNA: TGTGCCAGCAGCAGGGGGGGAGGGTTGAATTCACCCCTCCACTTT; CDR3 protein: CASSRGGGLNSPLHF; clone size: few; CDR3 length: 15; D gene: NA; V gene: TRBV7-9; J gene: TRBJ1-6
CDR3 DNA: TGCGCCAGCAGCTTGGGGGCTAGCGGAGGGAAGGAGACCCAGTACTTC; CDR3 protein: CASSLGASGGKETQYF; clone size: NA; CDR3 length: 16; D gene: TRBD2; V gene: TRBV5-1; J gene: TRBJ2-5
CDR3 DNA: TGTGCCAGCAGCCGCATTCGGGGGAGGTATGGTAGGTCCTACGAGCAGTACTTC; CDR3 protein: CASSRIRGRYGRSYEQYF; clone size: NA; CDR3 length: 18; D gene: NA; V gene: TRBV5-8; J gene: TRBJ2-7
CDR3 DNA: TGTGCCAGTAGTCTTCTTCGGGGGAATGGGGAGCTGTTTTTT; CDR3 protein: CASSLLRGNGELFF; clone size: once; CDR3 length: 14; D gene: NA; V gene: TRBV19; J gene: TRBJ2-2
CDR3 DNA: TGTGCCAGCAGTGAATTAGGGGCGGGGGCCCGAGAGACCCAGTACTTC; CDR3 protein: CASSELGAGARETQYF; clone size: NA; CDR3 length: 16; D gene: NA; V gene: TRBV6-1; J gene: TRBJ2-5
CDR3 DNA: TGTGCCAGCAGCTTAGCGGACCGGGGGCAGTTCTTC; CDR3 protein: CASSLADRGQFF; clone size: many; CDR3 length: 12; D gene: NA; V gene: TRBV11-2; J gene: TRBJ2-1
CDR3 DNA: TGTGCCAGCAGTCCCGGACTAGCTAGAACCGGGGAGCTGTTTTTT; CDR3 protein: CASSPGLARTGELFF; clone size: NA; CDR3 length: 15; D gene: TRBD2; V gene: TRBV2; J gene: TRBJ2-2
CDR3 DNA: TGTGCCAGCAGCTTGGGAGGGGGTATGGATTCACCCCTCCACTTT; CDR3 protein: CASSLGGGMDSPLHF; clone size: NA; CDR3 length: 15; D gene: NA; V gene: TRBV5-4; J gene: TRBJ1-6
CDR3 DNA: TGTGCCAGCAGCTTAGACGCCGGACAGCTCTCTGGAAACACCATATATTTT; CDR3 protein: CASSLDAGQLSGNTIYF; clone size: NA; CDR3 length: 17; D gene: NA; V gene: TRBV11-2; J gene: TRBJ1-3
CDR3 DNA: TGTGCCAGCAGCCCTAGAAGAAAAGGGGTGAATGGCTACACCTTC; CDR3 protein: CASSPRRKGVNGYTF; clone size: NA; CDR3 length: 15; D gene: NA; V gene: TRBV7-2; J gene: TRBJ1-2
CDR3 DNA: TGTGCCAGCAGTTTGGGGGACAGAAACAATGAGCAGTTCTTC; CDR3 protein: CASSLGDRNNEQFF; clone size: NA; CDR3 length: 14; D gene: TRBD1; V gene: TRBV28; J gene: TRBJ2-1
CDR3 DNA: TGTGCCAGCAGCCCCTCCTATACGATGTTCAATGAGCAGTTCTTC; CDR3 protein: CASSPSYTMFNEQFF; clone size: once; CDR3 length: 15; D gene: NA; V gene: TRBV6-2/TRBV6-3; J gene: TRBJ2-1
CDR3 DNA: TGTGCCAGCAGTTTAAATGGCAGGGGGCACTCTGGAAACACCATATATTTT; CDR3 protein: CASSLNGRGHSGNTIYF; clone size: NA; CDR3 length: 17; D gene: TRBD1; V gene: TRBV28; J gene: TRBJ1-3
CDR3 DNA: TGTGCCAGCTGGACTCACTCCGAGGGCAATCAGCCCCAGCATTTT; CDR3 protein: CASWTHSEGNQPQHF; clone size: NA; CDR3 length: 15; D gene: NA; V gene: TRBV6-5; J gene: TRBJ1-5
CDR3 DNA: TGTGCCAGCAGCCCCGCGGGGGGCTGGGGCTACGAGCAGTACTTC; CDR3 protein: CASSPAGGWGYEQYF; clone size: NA; CDR3 length: 15; D gene: TRBD2; V gene: TRBV7-2; J gene: TRBJ2-7
CDR3 DNA: TGTGCCAGCAGCTTAGTTGGGGACAGGGGAGAGACCCAGTACTTC; CDR3 protein: CASSLVGDRGETQYF; clone size: few; CDR3 length: 15; D gene: TRBD1; V gene: TRBV7-2; J gene: TRBJ2-5
CDR3 DNA: TGTGCCAGCAGTGAAGCGCGCGGCGCGGTGGAGACCCAGTACTTC; CDR3 protein: CASSEARGAVETQYF; clone size: NA; CDR3 length: 15; D gene: NA; V gene: TRBV6-1; J gene: TRBJ2-5
CDR3 DNA: TGTGCCAGCAGTGACGGACAGGGGGTAGAGGGCTACACCTTC; CDR3 protein: CASSDGQGVEGYTF; clone size: NA; CDR3 length: 14; D gene: TRBD1; V gene: TRBV2; J gene: TRBJ1-2
CDR3 DNA: TGTGCCAGCAGCCAAGACCCAGCGGGAGGAACGGGCGAGCAGTACTTC; CDR3 protein: CASSQDPAGGTGEQYF; clone size: NA; CDR3 length: 16; D gene: TRBD2; V gene: TRBV3-1/TRBV3-2; J gene: TRBJ2-7
CDR3 DNA: TGTGCCAGCAGTTACGCGGACAGGGGCACTGAAGCTTTCTTT; CDR3 protein: CASSYADRGTEAFF; clone size: once; CDR3 length: 14; D gene: TRBD1; V gene: TRBV6-5; J gene: TRBJ1-1
CDR3 DNA: TGTGCCAGCTCACCACAAGACAGGTCCTACGAGCAGTACTTC; CDR3 protein: CASSPQDRSYEQYF; clone size: NA; CDR3 length: 14; D gene: NA; V gene: TRBV18; J gene: TRBJ2-7
CDR3 DNA: TGTGCCAGCAGCTTAGCGCGAGGGACAATTGGGGAGCAGTTCTTC; CDR3 protein: CASSLARGTIGEQFF; clone size: NA; CDR3 length: 15; D gene: NA; V gene: TRBV7-6; J gene: TRBJ2-1
CDR3 DNA: TGTGCCAGCAGTGAATTCTCGGGACAGGGAGGGGAGACCCAGTACTTC; CDR3 protein: CASSEFSGQGGETQYF; clone size: NA; CDR3 length: 16; D gene: TRBD1; V gene: TRBV25-1; J gene: TRBJ2-5
CDR3 DNA: TGTGCCAGTAGTCCGCTGGGACAGACGCTATCCTACGAGCAGTACTTC; CDR3 protein: CASSPLGQTLSYEQYF; clone size: NA; CDR3 length: 16; D gene: TRBD1; V gene: TRBV19; J gene: TRBJ2-7
CDR3 DNA: TGTGCCAGTAGTATAGGGACAGTGAACACTGAAGCTTTCTTT; CDR3 protein: CASSIGTVNTEAFF; clone size: NA; CDR3 length: 14; D gene: NA; V gene: TRBV19; J gene: TRBJ1-1
CDR3 DNA: TGTGCCAGCAGCCGTTCCGGGGTCACCTACGAGCAGTACTTC; CDR3 protein: CASSRSGVTYEQYF; clone size: NA; CDR3 length: 14; D gene: NA; V gene: TRBV7-2; J gene: TRBJ2-7
CDR3 DNA: TGTGCCAGTACCTCCAGACAGGGGGGATACGAGCAGTACTTC; CDR3 protein: CASTSRQGGYEQYF; clone size: NA; CDR3 length: 14; D gene: TRBD1; V gene: TRBV19; J gene: TRBJ2-7
CDR3 DNA: TGTGCCAGTAGACTAGCGGGAGGGCCAGAAGATACGCAGTATTTT; CDR3 protein: CASRLAGGPEDTQYF; clone size: NA; CDR3 length: 15; D gene: TRBD2; V gene: TRBV19; J gene: TRBJ2-3
CDR3 DNA: TGTGCCAGCAGTGACCCCGAACTTACCGAAAAACTGTTTTTT; CDR3 protein: CASSDPELTEKLFF; clone size: NA; CDR3 length: 14; D gene: NA; V gene: TRBV6-1; J gene: TRBJ1-4
CDR3 DNA: TGTGCCATCAGTGAGTCCGGGGGACAGGCGATCACTGAAGCTTTCTTT; CDR3 protein: CAISESGGQAITEAFF; clone size: NA; CDR3 length: 16; D gene: TRBD1; V gene: TRBV10-3; J gene: TRBJ1-1
CDR3 DNA: TGTGCCTGGAGTAGGAGGAATAACTACGAGCAGTACTTC; CDR3 protein: CAWSRRNNYEQYF; clone size: NA; CDR3 length: 13; D gene: NA; V gene: TRBV30; J gene: TRBJ2-7
CDR3 DNA: TGTGCCAGCAGCTCGCACGGGAGTTTAGACTATGGCTACACCTTC; CDR3 protein: CASSSHGSLDYGYTF; clone size: NA; CDR3 length: 15; D gene: NA; V gene: TRBV7-9; J gene: TRBJ1-2
CDR3 DNA: TGTGCCAGTTACTCCGGACAGACCCGAAACACCGGGGAGCTGTTTTTT; CDR3 protein: CASYSGQTRNTGELFF; clone size: NA; CDR3 length: 16; D gene: NA; V gene: TRBV19; J gene: TRBJ2-2
CDR3 DNA: TGTGCCAGCAGTGGTCCGGGGGGCTACGAGCAGTACTTC; CDR3 protein: CASSGPGGYEQYF; clone size: NA; CDR3 length: 13; D gene: TRBD2; V gene: TRBV2; J gene: TRBJ2-7
CDR3 DNA: TGTGCCTGGGGGGGACAGGCAACTCAGCCTGGGATCGGAGCTTTCTTT; CDR3 protein: CAWGGQATQPGIGAFF; clone size: NA; CDR3 length: 16; D gene: TRBD1; V gene: TRBV30; J gene: TRBJ1-1
CDR3 DNA: TGCGCCAGCAGCTCGACAGGGCGCTATGGCTACACCTTC; CDR3 protein: CASSSTGRYGYTF; clone size: NA; CDR3 length: 13; D gene: TRBD1; V gene: TRBV5-1; J gene: TRBJ1-2
CDR3 DNA: TGCAGCGTTGATACTACCTCTGGCAGGCCTAGCACCTACAATGAGCAGTTCTTC; CDR3 protein: CSVDTTSGRPSTYNEQFF; clone size: NA; CDR3 length: 18; D gene: NA; V gene: TRBV29-1; J gene: TRBJ2-1
CDR3 DNA: TGTGCCAGCAGCCCTCCGGGACAGAGAAATGAAAAACTGTTTTTT; CDR3 protein: CASSPPGQRNEKLFF; clone size: NA; CDR3 length: 15; D gene: TRBD1; V gene: TRBV3-1/TRBV3-2; J gene: TRBJ1-4
CDR3 DNA: TGCAGCGTCTCCCCGACAGGGCGACCAGATACGCAGTATTTT; CDR3 protein: CSVSPTGRPDTQYF; clone size: few; CDR3 length: 14; D gene: TRBD1; V gene: TRBV29-1; J gene: TRBJ2-3
CDR3 DNA: TGTGCCAGCAGCCATGCCGGAGTAAAAGGTAGCAGCTACGAGCAGTACTTC; CDR3 protein: CASSHAGVKGSSYEQYF; clone size: few; CDR3 length: 17; D gene: NA; V gene: TRBV4-2; J gene: TRBJ2-7
CDR3 DNA: TGCGCCAGCAGCCCAGCCGGGACTAGCGGGAGAGGATCCGGGGAGCTGTTTTTT; CDR3 protein: CASSPAGTSGRGSGELFF; clone size: NA; CDR3 length: 18; D gene: TRBD2; V gene: TRBV5-1; J gene: TRBJ2-2
CDR3 DNA: TGTGCCAGCAGCTGGAGGGGGCCTGATAGCAATCAGCCCCAGCATTTT; CDR3 protein: CASSWRGPDSNQPQHF; clone size: NA; CDR3 length: 16; D gene: TRBD1; V gene: TRBV7-2; J gene: TRBJ1-5
CDR3 DNA: TGTGCCAGCAGCTTAGTAGGTGTAGCGGGAGGAGACAATGAGCAGTTCTTC; CDR3 protein: CASSLVGVAGGDNEQFF; clone size: many; CDR3 length: 17; D gene: TRBD2; V gene: TRBV13; J gene: TRBJ2-1
CDR3 DNA: TGCGCCAGCCTATTAGCTTTGCCGGGACAGGGGAGGCTAGCGGGTGATACCTACAATGAGCAGTTCTTC; CDR3 protein: CASLLALPGQGRLAGDTYNEQFF; clone size: NA; CDR3 length: 23; D gene: TRBD1; V gene: TRBV10-1; J gene: TRBJ2-1
CDR3 DNA: TGCGCCAGCAGTCAATCGGCCGTGGGACTAGCGGGAGAGAGCGGGGAGCTGTTTTTT; CDR3 protein: CASSQSAVGLAGESGELFF; clone size: NA; CDR3 length: 19; D gene: TRBD2; V gene: TRBV23-1; J gene: TRBJ2-2
CDR3 DNA: TGTGCCAGCAGCCAAGAAGACAGGAACTATGGCTACACCTTC; CDR3 protein: CASSQEDRNYGYTF; clone size: NA; CDR3 length: 14; D gene: NA; V gene: TRBV3-1/TRBV3-2; J gene: TRBJ1-2
CDR3 DNA: TGTGCCAGTAGTATGGTGGACAGGAGGAACACTGAAGCTTTCTTT; CDR3 protein: CASSMVDRRNTEAFF; clone size: NA; CDR3 length: 15; D gene: TRBD1; V gene: TRBV19; J gene: TRBJ1-1
CDR3 DNA: TGTGCCAGCAGCCCCCGGCTAGCGGGAAGCTCCTACGAGCAGTACTTC; CDR3 protein: CASSPRLAGSSYEQYF; clone size: NA; CDR3 length: 16; D gene: TRBD2; V gene: TRBV7-2; J gene: TRBJ2-7
CDR3 DNA: TGTGCCACCTCCCCCACTAGCGGGAGAGACTACGAGCAGTACTTC; CDR3 protein: CATSPTSGRDYEQYF; clone size: NA; CDR3 length: 15; D gene: TRBD2; V gene: TRBV6-5; J gene: TRBJ2-7
CDR3 DNA: TGTGCCAGCTCACCCCGTTTAAGGGCGGGGACGAACAATGAGCAGTTCTTC; CDR3 protein: CASSPRLRAGTNNEQFF; clone size: NA; CDR3 length: 17; D gene: NA; V gene: TRBV18; J gene: TRBJ2-1
CDR3 DNA: TGTGCCAGCAGTTACTCGAGGACAGGGTGGAATTCACCCCTCCACTTT; CDR3 protein: CASSYSRTGWNSPLHF; clone size: NA; CDR3 length: 16; D gene: TRBD1; V gene: TRBV6-5; J gene: TRBJ1-6